Listed here are 15 T cell receptor beta chains from one sample, sequenced in a study of siplizumab effects on memory and regulatory T cells. Profiled with immunoSEQ multiplex PCR; TCRdb holds only in-frame clones, not every one. The data hold around 100,000 clones, with around 92% observed a single time. Sequenced input: CD4+ T cells sorted from blood. The receptors derive from a human donor in good health.

This clone has just a few counts. The rearrangement uses TRBV7-5 and TRBJ1-3. TRBV7-5 represents a pseudogene. This CDR3 has 13 amino acids. The CDR3 coding sequence is TGTGTCAGAAGCCTAGTTAAGGGAAACACCATATATTTT. Its translation is CVRSLVKGNTIYF.

The gene calls are TRBV9 and TRBJ1-1; 8 bases are a match to TRBD1. Germline values: CDR1 SGDLS, CDR2 YYNGEE. Trimming removed 3 bases from V and 4 bases from J; junction bases left unmatched: 8. This CDR3 is built from 15 residues. In DNA, the CDR3 is TGTGCCAGCAGCGCCCTGTACAGGGGGGGCACTGAAGCTTTCTTT. This codes for CASSALYRGGTEAFF. The variable domain in full, completed from reference TRBV9 and TRBJ1-1, reads DSGVTQTPKHLITATGQRVTLRCSPRSGDLSVYWYQQSLDQGLQFLIQYYNGEERAKGNILERFSAQQFPDLHSELNLSSLELGDSALYFCASSALYRGGTEAFFGQGTRLTVV.

V gene TRBV4-2 combines with J gene TRBJ1-5; 10 positions agree with TRBD1. Per germline, CDR1 LGHNA and CDR2 YNFKEQ. The CDR3 spans 16 residues. The J segment lost 6 bases and the V segment lost 3 bases, leaving 8 bases of the junction unmatched. CDR3 bases: TGTGCCAGCAGCCACACCGGGACAGGGGTGTCTCAGCCCCAGCATTTT. Translated, it gives CASSHTGTGVSQPQHF.

The J gene is TRBJ1-1, the V gene TRBV18, with 8 positions matching TRBD1. This CDR3 comprises 13 residues. Germline V gene sequence: CDR1 KGHSH, CDR2 LQKENI. V lost 6 bases, J lost 7 bases, and 7 bases stayed unmatched. CDR3 region: CASSLAGGFEAFF. The CDR3 nucleotides are TGTGCCAGCTCCCTAGCAGGGGGCTTTGAAGCTTTCTTT.

V and J are TRBV6-6 and TRBJ1-2; TRBD1 matches 7 bases. The CDR3 runs 14 residues. Germline assignment: CDR1 MNHNY and CDR2 SVGAGI (reference sequence). V dropped 1 base and J dropped 8; count of bases not matched to a gene: 7. CDR3 sequence: CASSYLLGGRGYTF. CDR3 DNA sequence: TGTGCCAGCAGTTACTTACTAGGGGGCAGAGGCTACACCTTC.

The chain couples TRBV6-1 to TRBJ1-5; possibly TRBD1 for D (5 bases). This CDR3 is 15 amino acids long. Germline loops: CDR1 MNHNS, CDR2 SASEGT. V was clipped by 6 bases and J by 2 bases, with 14 bases between them. CDR3 sequence reads: CASSVGGSGNQPQHF. DNA for the CDR3: TGTGCCAGCAGCGTGGGGGGGAGTGGCAATCAGCCCCAGCATTTT.

V gene TRBV25-1 combines with J gene TRBJ1-4; perhaps TRBD1 as D (5 bases). The V end was cut by 7 bases, the J end by 2 bases, with 8 bases between. The CDR3 has 13 amino acids. In germline, CDR1 is MGHDK, CDR2 SYGVNS. The chain's CDR3 is CASTGITNEKLFF. The CDR3 coding sequence is TGTGCCAGCACAGGGATCACTAATGAAAAACTGTTTTTT. Drawing the rest from reference TRBV25-1 and TRBJ1-4, the complete variable domain is EADIYQTPRYLVIGTGKKITLECSQTMGHDKMYWYQQDPGMELHLIHYSYGVNSTEKGDLSSESTVSRIRTEHFPLTLESARPSHTSQYLCASTGITNEKLFFGSGTQLSVL.

The chain joins TRBV11-2 to TRBJ1-5; 9 bases fit TRBD1. This CDR3 spans 18 amino acids. CDR1 is SGHAT and CDR2 is FQNNGV in the germline V gene. V lost 2 bases, J lost 3 bases, and 11 bases stayed unmatched. CDR3 sequence reads: CASSLSAGTGRNNQPQHF. The CDR3 nucleotides are TGTGCCAGCAGCTTATCGGCAGGGACAGGGAGGAACAATCAGCCCCAGCATTTT.

The rearrangement joins TRBV7-6 to TRBJ2-4; D is unresolved. Germline CDR1 reads SGHVS; CDR2 reads FNYEAQ. Trimming removed 5 bases at V and 3 bases at J, with 8 bases between. CDR3 length equals 13 residues. The CDR3 DNA reads as TGTGCCAGCAGCCCATCTGGCAAAAACATTCAGTACTTC. Translated: CASSPSGKNIQYF.

The V gene is TRBV5-1, the J gene TRBJ2-6; D is unresolved. The CDR3 length is 20 residues. The germline CDR1 and CDR2 sequences are SGHRS and YFSETQ. Trimming took 2 bases from V and 0 from J, leaving 21 bases between them. The CDR3 DNA is TGCGCCAGCAGCTTTACAGCCCAAAGGGCGTTAAGCTCTGGGGCCAACGTCCTGACTTTC. This sequence encodes CASSFTAQRALSSGANVLTF. The full variable domain, in which reference TRBV5-1 and TRBJ2-6 provide the parts outside the CDR3, is KAGVTQTPRYLIKTRGQQVTLSCSPISGHRSVSWYQQTPGQGLQFLFEYFSETQRNKGNFPGRFSGRQFSNSRSEMNVSTLELGDSALYLCASSFTAQRALSSGANVLTFGAGSRLTVL.

This chain joins TRBV6-5 and TRBJ2-2; D might be TRBD2 (5 bases). CDR1 MNHEY and CDR2 SVGAGI come from the germline V gene. The CDR3 runs to 13 residues. V lost 4 bases and J lost 7, with 10 bases in between. CDR3 amino acids: CASSSASFGELFF. For the CDR3, the DNA is TGTGCCAGCAGTTCCGCTAGCTTCGGGGAGCTGTTTTTT.

The chain recombines TRBV2 with TRBJ1-1; no reliable D call. Germline V gene lookup returns CDR1 SNHLY and CDR2 FYNNEI. The CDR3 totals 14 residues. V was trimmed by 4 bases and J by 0 bases, leaving 9 bases between them. The CDR3 is CASSASHLNTEAFF. The CDR3 coding sequence is TGTGCCAGCAGTGCATCGCACCTGAACACTGAAGCTTTCTTT.

This clone was seen once. DNA for the CDR3: TGTGCCAGCACCTCAGGGATCTCTGAAGCTTTCTTT. This sequence encodes CASTSGISEAFF. V and J are TRBV28 and TRBJ1-1; weak D call: TRBD1 (5 bases). Germline V gene sequence: CDR1 MDHEN, CDR2 SYDVKM. Between the trimmed V and J ends, which lost 7 bases and 6 bases, there was a span of 12 bases. The CDR3 length is 12 residues.

The J gene is TRBJ2-1, the V gene TRBV5-1; no clear D. The V gene's germline CDR1 is SGHRS and CDR2 YFSETQ. The CDR3 is 13 amino acids. Deletions cut 7 bases from V and 6 bases from J, with 14 bases between. CDR3 region: CASGNHFTNEQFF. The DNA of the CDR3 is TGCGCCAGCGGGAACCACTTCACCAATGAGCAGTTCTTC.

This sequence joins TRBV4-1 and TRBJ1-2, with TRBD1 as a possible D gene (5 bases). This CDR3 has 16 amino acids. Germline CDR1 is MGHRA and CDR2 is YSYEKL. The V end was cut by 3 bases, the J end by 2 bases, with 16 bases between. CDR3 sequence reads: CASSQGRAKKNYGYTF. The CDR3 DNA is TGCGCCAGCAGCCAGGGACGGGCAAAAAAAAACTATGGCTACACCTTC.